These T cell receptor beta chains were read from a single sample in a study of blood T cells in healthy people across ages. TCRdb passed the 5' RACE reads through MiXCR, listing each CDR3 protein once. The sample lists about 1.4 million distinct CDR3 sequences, approximately 63% occurring once. Sequenced input: blood. The receptor source for this set is a man aged 18 to 35 in good health. CDR3s include the opening cysteine and the closing phenylalanine or tryptophan. The order of the fields is V gene, D gene, clone size, J gene, CDR3 DNA, CDR3 protein. D genes are given only for firm matches. Clone size is given for some rows only: seen once, a few or many times, or a class if the clone is expanded.

TRBV20-1	-	-	TRBJ1-4	TGCAGTGCTAGAGATTGGGGGCGGACTAATGAAAAACTGTTTTTT	CSARDWGRTNEKLFF
TRBV5-6	-	-	TRBJ2-7	TGTGCCAGCAGCTTGGGCGGCGGATCGTCGCTCTACGAGCAGTACTTC	CASSLGGGSSLYEQYF
TRBV7-9	TRBD2	-	TRBJ2-1	TGTGCCAGCAGGCCGGGAGGGAGCCACAATGAGCAGTTCTTC	CASRPGGSHNEQFF
TRBV10-3	-	few	TRBJ2-1	TGTGCCATCGGAAATGAGGGATCTAGCCGGTACAATGAGCAGTTCTTC	CAIGNEGSSRYNEQFF
TRBV5-1	-	-	TRBJ2-3	TGCGCCAGCAGCCGAACGTTTATCACAGATACGCAGTATTTT	CASSRTFITDTQYF
TRBV6-5	-	-	TRBJ2-7	TGTGCCAGCAGTTACTCGATCGGTAGATCATCCTACGAGCAGTACTTC	CASSYSIGRSSYEQYF
TRBV7-8	-	-	TRBJ2-6	TGTGCCAGCAGTTTCCTCTCGGGGCCTGGGGCCAACGTCCTGACTTTC	CASSFLSGPGANVLTF
TRBV5-5	TRBD1	few	TRBJ2-3	TGTGCCAGCAGCCCTAGGACAGGGGATATAACAGATACGCAGTATTTT	CASSPRTGDITDTQYF
TRBV18	-	once	TRBJ1-1	TGTGCCAGCTCACCACGCCCGATTCTACAGGGTGGGGAAAACACTGAAGCTTTCTTT	CASSPRPILQGGENTEAFF
TRBV5-5	-	-	TRBJ2-1	TGTGCCAGCAGCGCAGGTTCGACGTACTACAATGAGCAGTTCTTC	CASSAGSTYYNEQFF
TRBV6-6	-	-	TRBJ1-2	TGTGCCAGCAGTTACCAGGACAGCCCCCCGGGCTATGGCTACACCTTC	CASSYQDSPPGYGYTF
TRBV7-2	-	few	TRBJ1-2	TGTGCCAGCAGCCCTTACAGCAACTATGGCTACACCTTC	CASSPYSNYGYTF
TRBV3-1	-	-	TRBJ1-2	TGTGCCAGCAGCCCTTACCTGGCGCCGGCTAACTATGGCTACACCTTC	CASSPYLAPANYGYTF
TRBV5-1	TRBD2	-	TRBJ2-5	TGCGCCAGCAGCTTGGAACCAACTAGCGGGGATACCCAAGAGACCCAGTACTTC	CASSLEPTSGDTQETQYF
TRBV7-9	TRBD1	-	TRBJ2-5	TGTGCCAGCAGCTCTGGACAGGGGTTCGGGGAGACCCAGTACTTC	CASSSGQGFGETQYF
TRBV12-3/TRBV12-4	TRBD2	-	TRBJ2-7	TGTGCCAGCGGAGCAGTTTTCTCGGCGGGAGTTAGGTACGAGCAGTACTTC	CASGAVFSAGVRYEQYF
TRBV13	-	once	TRBJ2-3	TGTGCCAGCAGCTTCGGAGGGGGGTCCTTCACAGATACGCAGTATTTT	CASSFGGGSFTDTQYF
TRBV6-1	-	-	TRBJ2-5	TGTGCCCTCTGGCAGGGAGAGACCCAGTACTTC	CALWQGETQYF
TRBV2	TRBD2	-	TRBJ2-1	TGTGCCAGCAGGGGGACTAGCGGGGCCTACAATGAGCAGTTCTTC	CASRGTSGAYNEQFF
TRBV19	-	-	TRBJ1-2	TGTGCCAGTAACAGACGGGGGGCCTCTCCCCTATATGGCTACACCTTC	CASNRRGASPLYGYTF
TRBV15	TRBD1	few	TRBJ1-1	TGTGCCACCAGCATCTCCCGGGACAGGGGGGACACTGAAGCTTTCTTT	CATSISRDRGDTEAFF
TRBV18	-	-	TRBJ2-1	TGTGCCAGCTCCCCAACTAGGAACAATGAGCAGTTCTTC	CASSPTRNNEQFF
TRBV27	TRBD2	-	TRBJ2-5	TGTGCCAGCAGATCAAGCGGGGGGGCCGGGGTGGAGACCCAGTACTTC	CASRSSGGAGVETQYF
TRBV14	-	-	TRBJ2-7	TGTGCCAGCAGCCAAGACAGGGTGGGTTTCGAGCAGTACTTC	CASSQDRVGFEQYF
TRBV28	-	-	TRBJ1-5	TGTGCCAGCAGTCCCAGTTTAGCCCAGCATTTT	CASSPSLAQHF
TRBV6-1	-	-	TRBJ2-3	TGTGCCAGCAGCGAATCAGCGGCCAGAGATACGCAGTATTTT	CASSESAARDTQYF
TRBV29-1	-	-	TRBJ2-7	TGCAGCGTTTCCCCGGGGGAAACCTACGAGCAGTACTTC	CSVSPGETYEQYF
TRBV20-1	TRBD2	-	TRBJ2-1	TGCAGTGCTCCCGACGGGCGGGGGGGTGTTGAGCAGTTCTTC	CSAPDGRGGVEQFF
TRBV29-1	-	-	TRBJ2-7	TGCAGCGCCTCTACCACGTACGAGCAGTACTTC	CSASTTYEQYF
TRBV29-1	-	few	TRBJ2-2	TGCAGCGTTGACGGTGGAGGGGGCACCGGGGAGCTGTTTTTT	CSVDGGGGTGELFF
TRBV5-6	-	-	TRBJ1-1	TGTGCCAGCAGCCCGGACATAGGCTTCACTGAAGCTTTCTTT	CASSPDIGFTEAFF
TRBV13	-	-	TRBJ1-2	TGTGCCAGCAGCCCTACCGCAATTCGGACGGATAACTATGGCTACACCTTC	CASSPTAIRTDNYGYTF
TRBV27	TRBD1	-	TRBJ2-7	TGTGCCAGCAATCCTATTGGGACAGGGGTATCCTACGAGCAGTACTTC	CASNPIGTGVSYEQYF
TRBV6-6	TRBD2	-	TRBJ2-1	TGTGCCAGCAGTTACGGTTCTAGCGGGGGGGCCAGGGAGCAGTTCTTC	CASSYGSSGGAREQFF
TRBV7-2	-	-	TRBJ2-3	TGTGCCAGCAGCTTAGTAGCCAGGTGGATTGGAGATACGCAGTATTTT	CASSLVARWIGDTQYF
TRBV20-1	TRBD1	few	TRBJ2-7	TGCAGTGCTTGGGGACAGGGTTCCTACGAGCAGTACTTC	CSAWGQGSYEQYF
TRBV29-1	TRBD1	-	TRBJ2-1	TGCAGCGTTGAAGATCACGGGGACAGGGTTGTCGATGAGCAGTTCTTC	CSVEDHGDRVVDEQFF
TRBV20-1	TRBD1	few	TRBJ1-2	TGCAGTGCCCCTAGGACAGGTGGAGGGAACGGCTACACCTTC	CSAPRTGGGNGYTF
TRBV29-1	-	few	TRBJ2-1	TGCAGCGTTGACCCGATGTGGGGCGATGAGCAGTTCTTC	CSVDPMWGDEQFF
TRBV20-1	-	-	TRBJ1-2	TGCAGTGCTAGTCCCGGGAAGGCTGGGTCTGAAGGCTACACCTTC	CSASPGKAGSEGYTF
TRBV4-1	-	few	TRBJ1-2	TGCGCCAGCAGCCCCGTGGATTACTATGGCTACACCTTC	CASSPVDYYGYTF
TRBV7-9	-	once	TRBJ2-7	TGTGCCAGCAGCCGCCCGCAGGGCTACGAGCAGTACTTC	CASSRPQGYEQYF